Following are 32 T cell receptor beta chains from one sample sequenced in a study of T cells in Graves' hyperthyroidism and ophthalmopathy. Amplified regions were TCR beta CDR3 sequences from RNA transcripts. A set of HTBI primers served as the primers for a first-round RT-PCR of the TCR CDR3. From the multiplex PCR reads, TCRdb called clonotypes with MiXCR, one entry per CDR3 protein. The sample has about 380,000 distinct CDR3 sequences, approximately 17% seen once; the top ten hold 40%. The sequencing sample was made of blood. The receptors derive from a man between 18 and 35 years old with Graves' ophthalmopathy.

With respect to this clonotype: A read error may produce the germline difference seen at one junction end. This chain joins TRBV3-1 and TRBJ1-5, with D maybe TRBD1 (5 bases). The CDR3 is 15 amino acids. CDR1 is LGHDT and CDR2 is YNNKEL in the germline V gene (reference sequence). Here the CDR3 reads CASSQDGAENRPQHF. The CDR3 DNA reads TGTGCCAGCAGCCAGGACGGGGCGGAGAATCGGCCCCAGCATTTT.

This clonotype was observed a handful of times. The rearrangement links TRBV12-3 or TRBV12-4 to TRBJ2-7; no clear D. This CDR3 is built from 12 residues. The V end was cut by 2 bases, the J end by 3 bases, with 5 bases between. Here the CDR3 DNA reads TGTGCCAGCAGTTTACCCCGCTACGAGCAGTACTTC. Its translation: CASSLPRYEQYF.

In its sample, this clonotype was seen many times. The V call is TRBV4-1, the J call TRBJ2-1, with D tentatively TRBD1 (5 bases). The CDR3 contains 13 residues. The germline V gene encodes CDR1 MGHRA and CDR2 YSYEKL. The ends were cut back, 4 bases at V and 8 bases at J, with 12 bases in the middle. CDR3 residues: CASSRYQGDEQFF. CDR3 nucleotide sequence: TGCGCCAGCAGCCGCTATCAGGGCGATGAGCAGTTCTTC.

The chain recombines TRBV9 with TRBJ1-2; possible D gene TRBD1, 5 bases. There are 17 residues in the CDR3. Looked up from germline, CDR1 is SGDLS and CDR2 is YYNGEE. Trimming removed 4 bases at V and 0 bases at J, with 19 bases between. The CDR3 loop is CASSFRVRGEANYGYTF. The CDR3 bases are TGTGCCAGCAGCTTCCGGGTTAGGGGAGAAGCTAACTATGGCTACACCTTC.

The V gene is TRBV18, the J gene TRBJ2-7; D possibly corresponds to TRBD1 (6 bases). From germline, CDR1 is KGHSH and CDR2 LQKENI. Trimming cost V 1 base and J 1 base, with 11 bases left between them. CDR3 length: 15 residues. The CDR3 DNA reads TGTGCCAGCTCACCACAGACAGGCCTATCCTACGAGCAGTACTTC. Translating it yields CASSPQTGLSYEQYF.

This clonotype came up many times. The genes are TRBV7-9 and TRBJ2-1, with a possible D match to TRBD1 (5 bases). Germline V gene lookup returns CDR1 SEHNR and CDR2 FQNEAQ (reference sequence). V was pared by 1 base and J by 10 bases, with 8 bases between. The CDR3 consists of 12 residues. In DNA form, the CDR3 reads TGTGCCAGCAGCTTAGGACAGCGCGAGCAGTTCTTC. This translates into CASSLGQREQFF.

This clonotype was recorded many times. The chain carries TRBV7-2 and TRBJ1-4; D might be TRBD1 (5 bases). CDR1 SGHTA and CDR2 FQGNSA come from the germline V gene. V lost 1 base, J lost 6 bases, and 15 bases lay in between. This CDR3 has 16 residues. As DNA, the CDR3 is TGTGCCAGCAGCTTAGTCGGGGGAAAAGGATATGAAAAACTGTTTTTT. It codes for CASSLVGGKGYEKLFF.

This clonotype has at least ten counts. DNA for the CDR3: TGTGCCAGCAGTGAGTACAGACAAGAGACCCAGTACTTC. Translated, it gives CASSEYRQETQYF. This chain uses TRBV2 with TRBJ2-5, with D uncertain. This CDR3 has 13 amino acids. V lost 3 bases and J 2 bases, leaving 7 bases between the germline ends. CDR1 and CDR2 (germline): SNHLY, FYNNEI.

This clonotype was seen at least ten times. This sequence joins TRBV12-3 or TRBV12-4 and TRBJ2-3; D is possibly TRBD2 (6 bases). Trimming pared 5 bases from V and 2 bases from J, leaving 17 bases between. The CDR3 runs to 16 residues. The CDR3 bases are TGTGCCAGCAGTCCGGTTGTTAGCGGACCCACAGATACGCAGTATTTT. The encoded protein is CASSPVVSGPTDTQYF.

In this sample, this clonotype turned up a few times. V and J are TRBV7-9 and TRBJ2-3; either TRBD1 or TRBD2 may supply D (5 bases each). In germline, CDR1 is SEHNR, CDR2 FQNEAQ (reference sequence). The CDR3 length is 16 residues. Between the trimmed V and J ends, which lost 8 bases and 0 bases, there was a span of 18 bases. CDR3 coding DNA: TGTGCCAGCTCGGGGTTTAGGGGTCCTAGCACAGATACGCAGTATTTT. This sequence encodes CASSGFRGPSTDTQYF.

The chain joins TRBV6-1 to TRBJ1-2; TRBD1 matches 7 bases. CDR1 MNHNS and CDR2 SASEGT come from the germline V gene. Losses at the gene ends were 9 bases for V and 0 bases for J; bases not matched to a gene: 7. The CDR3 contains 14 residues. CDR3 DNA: TGTGCCAGTCATGGGCAGGGGGCTAACTATGGCTACACCTTC. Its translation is CASHGQGANYGYTF.

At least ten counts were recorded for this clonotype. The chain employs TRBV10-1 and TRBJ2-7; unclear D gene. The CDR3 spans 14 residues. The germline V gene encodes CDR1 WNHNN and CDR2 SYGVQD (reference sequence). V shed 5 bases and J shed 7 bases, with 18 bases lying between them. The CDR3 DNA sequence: TGCGCCAGCAGTCCGTCTGGGGTGGAAGGGGAGCAGTACTTC. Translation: CASSPSGVEGEQYF.

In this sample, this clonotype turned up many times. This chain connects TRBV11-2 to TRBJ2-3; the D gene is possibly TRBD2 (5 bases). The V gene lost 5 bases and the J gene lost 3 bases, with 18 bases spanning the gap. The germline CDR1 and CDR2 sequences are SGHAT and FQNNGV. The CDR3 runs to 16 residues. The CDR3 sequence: CASSDKVGSGTDTQYF. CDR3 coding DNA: TGTGCCAGCAGCGACAAGGTGGGGTCGGGGACAGATACGCAGTATTTT. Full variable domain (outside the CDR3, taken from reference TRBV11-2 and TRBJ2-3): EAGVAQSPRYKIIEKRQSVAFWCNPISGHATLYWYQQILGQGPKLLIQFQNNGVVDDSQLPKDRFSAERLKGVDSTLKIQPAKLEDSAVYLCASSDKVGSGTDTQYFGPGTRLTVL.

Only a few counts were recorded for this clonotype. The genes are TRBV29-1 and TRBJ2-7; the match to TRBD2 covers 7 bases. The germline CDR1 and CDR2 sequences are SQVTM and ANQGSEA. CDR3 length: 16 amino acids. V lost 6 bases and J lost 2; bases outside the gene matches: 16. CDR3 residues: CSVRILSASGAYEQYF. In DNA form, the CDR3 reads TGCAGCGTCCGAATTCTCAGCGCTAGCGGAGCCTACGAGCAGTACTTC.

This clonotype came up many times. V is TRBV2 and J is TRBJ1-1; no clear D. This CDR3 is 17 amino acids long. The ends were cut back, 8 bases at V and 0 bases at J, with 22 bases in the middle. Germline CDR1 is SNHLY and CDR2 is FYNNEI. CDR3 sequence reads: CASRLSLFLRLNTEAFF. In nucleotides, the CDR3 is TGTGCCAGCCGGTTAAGCTTGTTTCTCAGACTGAACACTGAAGCTTTCTTT.

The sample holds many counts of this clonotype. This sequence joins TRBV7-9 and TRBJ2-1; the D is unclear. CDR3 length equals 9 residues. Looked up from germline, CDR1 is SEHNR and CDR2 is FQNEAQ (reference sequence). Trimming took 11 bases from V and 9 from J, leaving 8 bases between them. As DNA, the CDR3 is TGTGCCTTACGTAGTGAGCAGTTCTTC. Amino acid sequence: CALRSEQFF.

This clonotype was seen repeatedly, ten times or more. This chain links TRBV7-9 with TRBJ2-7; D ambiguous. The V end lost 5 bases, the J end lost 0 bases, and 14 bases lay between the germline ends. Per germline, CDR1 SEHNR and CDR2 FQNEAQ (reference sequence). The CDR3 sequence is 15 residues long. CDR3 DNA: TGTGCCAGCAGCCCTCCGACGGTGGGCTCCTACGAGCAGTACTTC. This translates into CASSPPTVGSYEQYF.

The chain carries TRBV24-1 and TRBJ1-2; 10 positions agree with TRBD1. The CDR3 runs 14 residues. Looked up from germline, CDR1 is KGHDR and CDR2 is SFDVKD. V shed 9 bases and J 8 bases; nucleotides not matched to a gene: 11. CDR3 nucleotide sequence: TGTGCCACCGGGCCGGGACAGGGGACAGGAGGCTACACCTTC. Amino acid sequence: CATGPGQGTGGYTF.

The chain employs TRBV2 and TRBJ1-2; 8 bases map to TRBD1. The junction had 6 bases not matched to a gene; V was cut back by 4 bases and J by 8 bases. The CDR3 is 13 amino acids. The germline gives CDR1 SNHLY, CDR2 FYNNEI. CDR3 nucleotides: TGTGCCAGCAGTGGACCGACAGGGGAAGGCTACACCTTC. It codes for CASSGPTGEGYTF.

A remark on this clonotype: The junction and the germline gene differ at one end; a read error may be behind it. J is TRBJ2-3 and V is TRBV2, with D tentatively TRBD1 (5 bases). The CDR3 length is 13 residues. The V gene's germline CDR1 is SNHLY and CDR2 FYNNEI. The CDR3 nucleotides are TGTGCCAGCAGCGAAGGGGCGCGAGATACGCAGTATTTT. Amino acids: CASSEGARDTQYF.

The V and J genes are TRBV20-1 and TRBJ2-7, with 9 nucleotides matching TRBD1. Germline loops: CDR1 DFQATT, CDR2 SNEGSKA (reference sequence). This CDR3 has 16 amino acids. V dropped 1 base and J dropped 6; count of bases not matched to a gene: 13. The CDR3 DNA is TGCAGTGCTAGAGCTATTCTCGGGACAGGGTTTAGCGAGCAGTACTTC. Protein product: CSARAILGTGFSEQYF.

CDR3 in amino acids: CASQVSSYNEQFF. CDR3 DNA: TGCGCCAGCCAGGTCAGCTCCTACAATGAGCAGTTCTTC. The gene calls are TRBV10-2 and TRBJ2-1, with D unresolved. Trimming cost V 8 bases and J 0 bases, with 8 bases left between them. Germline CDR1 and CDR2: WSHSY and SAAADI. The CDR3 runs to 13 residues.

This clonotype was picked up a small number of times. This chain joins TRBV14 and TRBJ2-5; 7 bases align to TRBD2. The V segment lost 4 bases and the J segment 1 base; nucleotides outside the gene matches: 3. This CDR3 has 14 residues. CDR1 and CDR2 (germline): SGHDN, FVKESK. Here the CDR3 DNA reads TGTGCCAGCAGCCGATGGGGGGGCCAAGAGACCCAGTACTTC. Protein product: CASSRWGGQETQYF. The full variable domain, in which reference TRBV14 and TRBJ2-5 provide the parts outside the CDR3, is EAGVTQFPSHSVIEKGQTVTLRCDPISGHDNLYWYRRVMGKEIKFLLHFVKESKQDESGMPNNRFLAERTGGTYSTLKVQPAELEDSGVYFCASSRWGGQETQYFGPGTRLLVL.

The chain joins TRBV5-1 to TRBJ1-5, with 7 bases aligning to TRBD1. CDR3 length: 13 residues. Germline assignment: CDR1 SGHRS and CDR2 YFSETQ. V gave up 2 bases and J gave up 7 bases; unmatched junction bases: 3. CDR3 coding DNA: TGCGCCAGCAGCTTTACAGGGGTCCAGCCCCAGCATTTT. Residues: CASSFTGVQPQHF.

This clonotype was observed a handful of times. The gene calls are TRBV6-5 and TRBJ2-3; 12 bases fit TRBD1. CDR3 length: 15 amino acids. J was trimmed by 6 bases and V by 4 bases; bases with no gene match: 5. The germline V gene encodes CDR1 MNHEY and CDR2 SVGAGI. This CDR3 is CASSWDRGLGDTQYF. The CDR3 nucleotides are TGTGCCAGCAGTTGGGACAGGGGGCTGGGTGATACGCAGTATTTT.

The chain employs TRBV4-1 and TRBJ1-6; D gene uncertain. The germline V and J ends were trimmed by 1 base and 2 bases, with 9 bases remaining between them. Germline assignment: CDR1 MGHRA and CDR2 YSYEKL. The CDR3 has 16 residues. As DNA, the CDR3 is TGCGCCAGCAGCCAAGGTAGTGCTCCCTATAATTCACCCCTCCACTTT. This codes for CASSQGSAPYNSPLHF.

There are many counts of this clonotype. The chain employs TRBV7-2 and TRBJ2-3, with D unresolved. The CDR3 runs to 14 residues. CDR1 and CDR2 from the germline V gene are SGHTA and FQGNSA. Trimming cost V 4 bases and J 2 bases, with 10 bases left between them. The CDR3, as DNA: TGTGCCAGCAGCTCCCCCAGGTCCACAGATACGCAGTATTTT. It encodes CASSSPRSTDTQYF.

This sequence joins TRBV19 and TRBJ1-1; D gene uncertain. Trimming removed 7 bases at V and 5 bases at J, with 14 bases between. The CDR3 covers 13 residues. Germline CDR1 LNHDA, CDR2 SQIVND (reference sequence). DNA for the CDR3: TGTGCCAGTACTCCTGGGTGGGTTACTGAAGCTTTCTTT. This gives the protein CASTPGWVTEAFF.

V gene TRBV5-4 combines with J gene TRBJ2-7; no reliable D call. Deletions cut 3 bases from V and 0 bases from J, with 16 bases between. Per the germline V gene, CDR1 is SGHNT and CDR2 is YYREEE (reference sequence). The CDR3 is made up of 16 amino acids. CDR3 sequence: CASSSHGSPSSYEQYF. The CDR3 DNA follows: TGTGCCAGCAGCTCTCACGGCAGCCCGAGCTCCTACGAGCAGTACTTC.

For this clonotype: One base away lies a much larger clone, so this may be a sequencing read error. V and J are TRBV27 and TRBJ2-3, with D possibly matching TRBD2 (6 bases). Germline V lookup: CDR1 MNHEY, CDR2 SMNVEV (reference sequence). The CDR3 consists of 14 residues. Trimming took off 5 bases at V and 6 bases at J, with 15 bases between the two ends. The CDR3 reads CASSPTGGSDTQYF. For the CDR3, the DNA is TGTGCCAGCAGTCCGACTGGGGGGTCGGATACGCAGTATTTT.

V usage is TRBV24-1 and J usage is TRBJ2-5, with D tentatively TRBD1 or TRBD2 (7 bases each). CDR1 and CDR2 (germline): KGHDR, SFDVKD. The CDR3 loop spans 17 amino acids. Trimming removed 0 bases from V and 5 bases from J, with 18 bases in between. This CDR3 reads CATSDLHGEGARETQYF. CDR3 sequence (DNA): TGTGCCACCAGTGATTTGCACGGGGAGGGGGCGAGGGAGACCCAGTACTTC.

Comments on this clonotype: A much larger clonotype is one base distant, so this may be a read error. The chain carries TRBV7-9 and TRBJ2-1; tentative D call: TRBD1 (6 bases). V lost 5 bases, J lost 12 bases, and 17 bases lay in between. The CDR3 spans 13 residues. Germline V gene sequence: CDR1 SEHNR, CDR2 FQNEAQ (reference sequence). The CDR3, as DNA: TGTGCCAGCAGCCCTACAGGGTCCCGTGGGCAGTTCTTC. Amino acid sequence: CASSPTGSRGQFF.